This TCR beta chain was sequenced in a study of CD8 T cells in ankylosing spondylitis. Study conclusions and caveats: Made up of roughly 8 highly homologous variants, a TCR beta motif appeared characteristic of ankylosing spondylitis blood.

Trimming stripped 1 base from V and 1 base from J, with 19 bases between. This CDR3 comprises 18 residues. CDR1 is LNHNV and CDR2 is YYDKDF in the germline V gene (reference sequence). TCRdb re-derived calls from the 5' RACE reads in MiXCR, one entry per CDR3 protein. The sample has roughly 440,000 distinct CDR3 sequences, 17% seen once. In the case of this clonotype: Antigen unknown.

The sequence was collected from a male donor with ankylosing spondylitis. The rearrangement joins TRBV15 to TRBJ2-5; a possible D gene is TRBD2 (6 bases). The sequencing input was blood, either unsorted or a sorted T cell fraction (not recorded which). In DNA, the CDR3 is TGTGCCACCAGCAGAGCCCCGCCCCGTCTGGGGGGCCAAGAGACCCAGTACTTC. The encoded protein is CATSRAPPRLGGQETQYF.